A selection of T cell receptor beta chains follows, all from one sample in a study of cytomegalovirus exposure and HLA in healthy donors. Sequencing used immunoSEQ multiplex PCR; TCRdb keeps in-frame clones, though not all of them. Among about 180,000 clones listed, around 80% were seen once. The sequencing sample was made of PBMCs. All receptors derive from a woman in her twenties or thirties in good health and CMV-seropositive. The conserved cysteine and the conserved F or W are not part of the CDR3 here. The order of the fields is D gene, clone size, V gene, CDR3 protein. The D gene is left open where the match is weak. Only some rows state a clone size, as once, few, many or a class for expanded clones.

>.|.|TRBV29-1
SVADSRPMNTEAF
>TRBD2|.|TRBV10-3
AISAAGGPQETQY
>TRBD1|once|TRBV5-4
ASSAGQGTGELF
>TRBD1|once|TRBV4-1
ASSLGQGDTEAF
>.|.|TRBV4-1
ASSRGNEQF
>TRBD1|.|TRBV7-9
ASSFLTGEETQY
>TRBD1|.|TRBV7-9
ASSFGGQGLNEQF
>.|.|TRBV2
ASSEQTAHNSPLH
>TRBD1|.|TRBV4-1
ASSQEGRTGWSGELF
>.|.|TRBV11-3
ASSLALNSPLH
>TRBD1|.|TRBV11-2
ASRGQGREQPQH
>.|.|TRBV7-8
ASSLPTRGVNTEAF
>.|.|TRBV9
ASSVGTSSPLH
>TRBD2|few|TRBV4-3
ASSQEPSGGEANEQF
>.|.|TRBV5-6
ASSLGGDRSAYEQY
>.|.|TRBV10-1
ASSPQAATDTQY
>.|.|TRBV19
ASSILLADKETQY
>TRBD1|.|TRBV7-2
ASSTQTGLAPLH
>TRBD2|few|TRBV5-4
ASSSNPSGGVTDTQY
>.|.|TRBV5-6
ASSQEGWDYGYT
>.|few|TRBV6-5
ASSYSDSNREGYT
>TRBD2|.|TRBV5-1
ASSSLAGGSKETQY
>TRBD1|few|TRBV28
ASSRGTGGNSPLH
>.|once|TRBV25-1
ASSPGSLLEAGELF
>TRBD1|.|TRBV19
ASSNPGGYQTDTQY
>.|.|TRBV10-2
ASSQPGHSYEQY
>TRBD1|.|TRBV29-1
SADRANEAF
>TRBD1|.|TRBV7-3
ASSLGQRDTEAF
>.|.|TRBV6-1
ASSEADRRVQY
>TRBD2|few|TRBV9
ASSVEGLAGTRDTQY
>.|few|TRBV6-1
ASRQLQSYGYT
>.|.|TRBV28
ASSPPDGRGPTDTQY
>.|.|TRBV2
ASPTHWTPIGEAF
>.|.|TRBV2
ASSEQGKYGYT
>TRBD2|.|TRBV4-3
ASSQRAGGRETYEQY
>.|.|TRBV19
ASSVGPGGNQPQH
>.|.|TRBV30
AWSPFRGSLREQY
>TRBD1|.|TRBV7-9
ASSSGTGLGYT
>TRBD1|.|TRBV4-2
ASSQGQGEWSPLH
>.|.|TRBV27
ASRLPGGTQY
>TRBD1|.|TRBV6-5
ASSSGTGYSPLH
>.|.|TRBV28
ASSPLRGNQPQH
>.|few|TRBV5-1
ASSLDRPSYEQY
>.|.|TRBV28
ASMGSSGNTIY
>.|.|TRBV5-8
ASSWGMGGDTQY
>.|.|TRBV7-9
ASSLGTADNEKLF
>TRBD1|.|TRBV29-1
SVVRDRGPDTQY
>.|.|TRBV28
ASSSQLNTEAF
>.|.|TRBV6-1
ASSARGDTQY
>TRBD2|few|TRBV18
ASSPPSLAWEQY
>TRBD2|.|TRBV11-2
ASSFGTSGDTQY
>.|.|TRBV4-3
ASSQGQLLDVADTQY
>.|.|TRBV10-3
AISANRVGPNEKLF
>.|few|TRBV18
ASSPAQGSGYT
>.|once|TRBV7-8
ASSFVGGADTGELF